Below, 16 T cell receptor beta chains from the same sample are listed, as sequenced in a study of human T cells and chemical hapten exposure. TCRdb redid the calling of the RACE reads with MiXCR, one entry per CDR3 protein. In the table there are about 82,000 distinct CDR3 sequences, about 8.7% of which are singletons. The time point was: healthy volunteer bleed at 6 weeks. Total RNA was extracted from unfractionated whole blood. Material for sequencing was whole blood. All receptors derive from a male donor in good health. Some clones in this sample may be carry-over from other donors' samples.

CDR3 in DNA: TGCGCCAGCAGCCAAGCAGGGGTTATGATGAACACTGAAGCTTTCTTT. Its translation is CASSQAGVMMNTEAFF. The chain is built from TRBV4-1 and TRBJ1-1; D possibly corresponds to TRBD1 (6 bases). This CDR3 is 16 amino acids long. V lost 1 base, J lost 0 bases, and 12 bases lay in between. Germline loops: CDR1 MGHRA, CDR2 YSYEKL.

In this sample, this clonotype turned up many times. This chain joins TRBV14 and TRBJ2-1; 9 nucleotides line up with TRBD2. The V gene's germline CDR1 is SGHDN and CDR2 FVKESK. CDR3 length: 18 residues. V was clipped by 1 base and J by 4 bases; unmatched bases: 11. Here the CDR3 reads CASSQAGAGGTNYNEQFF. CDR3 DNA sequence: TGTGCCAGCAGCCAAGCAGGAGCGGGGGGTACGAATTACAATGAGCAGTTCTTC.

This clonotype was found a few times. The V call is TRBV10-2, the J call TRBJ2-7; D is possibly TRBD1 (5 bases). Germline CDR1 WSHSY, CDR2 SAAADI. This CDR3 has 15 amino acids. V lost 0 bases and J lost 2, with 11 bases in between. CDR3 in amino acids: CASSESEGVPYEQYF. In nucleotides, the CDR3 is TGCGCCAGCAGTGAGTCAGAAGGGGTCCCCTACGAGCAGTACTTC.

This clonotype was seen a few times. The chain is built from TRBV6-5 and TRBJ1-6; tentative D call: TRBD1 (5 bases). The CDR3 loop spans 15 amino acids. CDR1 is MNHEY, CDR2 SVGAGI, per germline. V lost 0 bases to trimming and J lost 4 bases, with 7 bases between them. This CDR3 is CASSYSDKYNSPLHF. For the CDR3, the DNA is TGTGCCAGCAGTTACTCGGACAAGTATAATTCACCCCTCCACTTT.

This clonotype has a handful of counts. V and J are TRBV7-8 and TRBJ2-6; perhaps TRBD2 as D (7 bases). Germline lookup yields CDR1 SGHVS and CDR2 FQNEAQ. The CDR3 sequence is 16 residues long. Trimming took off 1 base at V and 4 bases at J, with 11 bases between the two ends. The CDR3 DNA reads TGTGCCAGCAGCTTAGGAGGGGGAGGGGGGGCCAACGTCCTGACTTTC. Encoded protein: CASSLGGGGGANVLTF. Variable domain in full (rest from reference TRBV7-8 and TRBJ2-6): GAGVSQSPRYKVAKRGQDVALRCDPISGHVSLFWYQQALGQGPEFLTYFQNEAQLDKSGLPSDRFFAERPEGSVSTLKIQRTQQEDSAVYLCASSLGGGGGANVLTFGAGSRLTVL.

On this clonotype itself: This may come from a read error, since a much larger clone is one base off. As the CDR3 is not closed by the conserved phenylalanine or tryptophan, this likely results from a read error. The genes are TRBV29-1 and TRBJ2-1; 8 nucleotides align to TRBD2. CDR3 length: 12 amino acids. J was trimmed by 9 bases and V by 6 bases; bases with no gene match: 7. Germline-derived CDR1 and CDR2 are SQVTM and ANQGSEA. CDR3 nucleotide sequence: TGCAGCGTCGGGCGGGGGGCCCGTGAGCAGTTCTCC. It encodes CSVGRGAREQFS.

This clonotype showed up just a few times. CDR3 DNA sequence: TGTGCCAGCAGTTTTCTACAGGGTGGCCAAGAGACCCAGTACTTC. Protein product: CASSFLQGGQETQYF. The rearrangement links TRBV27 to TRBJ2-5; D possibly corresponds to TRBD1 (6 bases). The V gene lost 3 bases and the J gene lost 1 base, with 12 bases spanning the gap. The length of the CDR3 is 15 residues. Germline V gives CDR1 MNHEY, CDR2 SMNVEV (reference sequence).

V is TRBV27 and J is TRBJ2-2; 7 bases agree with TRBD1. The V gene end was trimmed by 4 bases and the J gene end by 1 base; junction bases not matched to a gene: 3. The CDR3 extends over 15 amino acids. The germline gives CDR1 MNHEY, CDR2 SMNVEV (reference sequence). The CDR3 DNA is TGTGCCAGCAGTTACGGACAGGAGAACACCGGGGAGCTGTTTTTT. It yields the protein CASSYGQENTGELFF.

This clonotype was detected many times. The chain couples TRBV20-1 to TRBJ2-1; 7 bases are shared with TRBD2. The V and J ends lost 2 bases and 2 bases, in that order; junction bases with no gene match: 3. Germline CDR1 is DFQATT and CDR2 is SNEGSKA (reference sequence). CDR3 length: 14 residues. CDR3 in amino acids: CSARLAGAYNEQFF. The CDR3 nucleotides are TGCAGTGCTAGACTGGCGGGAGCCTACAATGAGCAGTTCTTC.

The V gene is TRBV5-1, the J gene TRBJ2-6, with TRBD1 identical over 8 bases. In germline, CDR1 is SGHRS, CDR2 YFSETQ. Germline trimming cut 4 bases from V and 2 bases from J; bases unmatched to any gene: 8. This CDR3 contains 17 residues. The CDR3 DNA reads as TGCGCCAGCAGCGCGGACAGGGTTAGGGCTGGGGCCAACGTCCTGACTTTC. Translation gives CASSADRVRAGANVLTF. The full variable domain, with the rest looked up from reference TRBV5-1 and TRBJ2-6, is KAGVTQTPRYLIKTRGQQVTLSCSPISGHRSVSWYQQTPGQGLQFLFEYFSETQRNKGNFPGRFSGRQFSNSRSEMNVSTLELGDSALYLCASSADRVRAGANVLTFGAGSRLTVL.

The chain joins TRBV6-5 to TRBJ2-7; TRBD2 matches 7 bases. CDR1 MNHEY and CDR2 SVGAGI come from the germline V gene. Unmatched junction bases numbered 9, after V lost 0 bases and J lost 7 bases. This CDR3 is built from 15 residues. CDR3 amino acids: CASSYSNRGSGEQYF. In DNA, the CDR3 is TGTGCCAGCAGTTACTCGAATCGCGGGAGTGGAGAGCAGTACTTC.

This clonotype was seen ten or more times. The CDR3 DNA reads TGTGCCAGCAGCCAAGGATTACTCGTTAGGGAGCAGTACTTC. It is translated as CASSQGLLVREQYF. The chain combines TRBV3-1 with TRBJ2-7; D uncertain. Trimming pared 1 base from V and 7 bases from J, leaving 14 bases between. Per germline, CDR1 LGHDT and CDR2 YNNKEL (reference sequence). The CDR3 is 14 amino acids.

This chain links TRBV21-1 with TRBJ2-2; TRBD2 is the table's D call, not checked against the DNA. TRBV21-1 is a pseudogene locus. This CDR3 has 15 residues. The CDR3 here is CASSKHSGDTGELFF. CDR3 coding DNA: TGTGCCAGCAGCAAACACAGCGGAGACACCGGGGAGCTGTTTTTT.

This chain joins TRBV4-3 and TRBJ2-1, with D hard to call. V was shortened by 5 bases and J by 2 bases, with 10 bases between the two germline ends. The CDR3 spans 14 residues. CDR1 and CDR2 (germline): LGHNA, YSLEER. This CDR3 is CASSGRSAYNEQFF. In DNA form, the CDR3 reads TGCGCCAGCAGCGGACGGTCGGCCTACAATGAGCAGTTCTTC.

J is TRBJ1-2 and V is TRBV5-1, with TRBD1 as a possible D gene (5 bases). From germline, CDR1 is SGHRS and CDR2 YFSETQ. The germline V and J ends were trimmed by 5 bases and 0 bases, with 11 bases remaining between them. The CDR3 totals 14 residues. CDR3 DNA sequence: TGCGCCAGCAGTTTTGACAGACCTAACTATGGCTACACCTTC. The encoded protein is CASSFDRPNYGYTF. The full variable domain, completed using reference TRBV5-1 and TRBJ1-2, is KAGVTQTPRYLIKTRGQQVTLSCSPISGHRSVSWYQQTPGQGLQFLFEYFSETQRNKGNFPGRFSGRQFSNSRSEMNVSTLELGDSALYLCASSFDRPNYGYTFGSGTRLTVV.

A few counts support this clonotype. The J gene is TRBJ2-2, the V gene TRBV12-3 or TRBV12-4; possibly TRBD2 for D (5 bases). Trimming removed 6 bases at V and 3 bases at J, with 14 bases between. This CDR3 region has 15 residues. Here the CDR3 reads CASRKGAPDTGELFF. The DNA for the CDR3 is TGTGCCAGCAGGAAGGGAGCCCCGGACACCGGGGAGCTGTTTTTT.